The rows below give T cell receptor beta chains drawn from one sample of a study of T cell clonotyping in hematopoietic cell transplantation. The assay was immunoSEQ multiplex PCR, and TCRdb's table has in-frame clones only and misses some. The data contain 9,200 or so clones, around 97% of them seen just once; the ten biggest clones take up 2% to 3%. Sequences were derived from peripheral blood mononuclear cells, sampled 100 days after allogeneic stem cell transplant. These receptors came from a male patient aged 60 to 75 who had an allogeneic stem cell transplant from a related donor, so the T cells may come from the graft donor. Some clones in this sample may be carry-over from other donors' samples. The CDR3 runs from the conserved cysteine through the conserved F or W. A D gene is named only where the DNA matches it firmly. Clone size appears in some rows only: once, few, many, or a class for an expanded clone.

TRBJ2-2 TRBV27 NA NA TGTGCCAGCAGCCAAGGACTGGGGATCGGGGAGCTGTTTTTT CASSQGLGIGELFF
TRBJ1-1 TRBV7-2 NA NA TGTGCCAGCAGCTTAGCGTGGGCGCTGAACACTGAAGCTTTCTTT CASSLAWALNTEAFF
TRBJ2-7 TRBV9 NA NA TGTGCCAGCAGCTCTTCGTCTCGAGAGCAGTACTTC CASSSSSREQYF
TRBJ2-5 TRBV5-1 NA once TGCGCCAGCAGCCGGGAAGAGACCCAGTACTTC CASSREETQYF
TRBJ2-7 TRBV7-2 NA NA TGTGCCAGCAGCTTCACTACAGGTCCCGAGCAGTACTTC CASSFTTGPEQYF
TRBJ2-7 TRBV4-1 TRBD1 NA TGCGCCAGCAGCCAAGATGGGACAGTTTACGAGCAGTACTTC CASSQDGTVYEQYF
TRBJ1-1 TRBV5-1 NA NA TGCGCCAGCAGCCCGCCCCTCGGGGGCATGAACACTGAAGCTTTCTTT CASSPPLGGMNTEAFF
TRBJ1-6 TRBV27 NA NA TGTGCCAGCAAAGAGGGGGGTCAATCACCCCTCCACTTT CASKEGGQSPLHF
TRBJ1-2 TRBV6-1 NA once TGTGCCAGCAGTGAGGCGGGAATGACGAGCTACACCTTC CASSEAGMTSYTF
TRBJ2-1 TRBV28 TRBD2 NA TGTGCCAGCAGTGTCACGGGACTAGCGTACAATGAGCAGTTCTTC CASSVTGLAYNEQFF
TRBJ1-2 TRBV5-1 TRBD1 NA TGCGCCAGCAGCAGCGAAAGGGACAGAACTAACTATGGCTACACCTTC CASSSERDRTNYGYTF
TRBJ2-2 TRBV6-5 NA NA TGTGCCAGCAGCCTACAGGGGAACACCGGGGAGCTGTTTTTT CASSLQGNTGELFF
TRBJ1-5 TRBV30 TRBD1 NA TGTGCCTGGAGGACCGACAGGGACCAGCCCCAGCATTTT CAWRTDRDQPQHF
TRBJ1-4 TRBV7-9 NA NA TGTGCCAGCAGCCAACAGGAAATAAGACGTGAAAAACTGTTTTTT CASSQQEIRREKLFF
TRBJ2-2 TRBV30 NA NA TGTGCCTGGACGACGAAGTGGTTCAGACCTAACACCGGGGAGCTGTTTTTT CAWTTKWFRPNTGELFF
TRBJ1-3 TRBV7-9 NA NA TGTGCCAGCAGCTTGACCCTTCCGTCCGGAAACACCATATATTTT CASSLTLPSGNTIYF
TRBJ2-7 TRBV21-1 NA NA TGTGCCAGCAGCAATGAAGAAGGGCTCTACGAGCAGTACTTC CASSNEEGLYEQYF
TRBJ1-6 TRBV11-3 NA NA TGTGCCAGCAGCTTAGGAGCGATAGATTCACCCCTCCACTTT CASSLGAIDSPLHF
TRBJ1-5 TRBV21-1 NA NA TGTGCCAGCAGCAAAGAAGGGACAGGGGACTATAGCAATCAGCCCCAGCATTTT CASSKEGTGDYSNQPQHF
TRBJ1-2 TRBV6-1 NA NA TGTGCCAGCAGTGGGCCCGACCCCTATGGCTACACCTTC CASSGPDPYGYTF
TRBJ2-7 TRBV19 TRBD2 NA TGTGCCAGTAGTCGAACTAGCGGGATGATCTACGAGCAGTACTTC CASSRTSGMIYEQYF
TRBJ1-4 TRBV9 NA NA TGTGCCAGCAGCGTAGGGTGGGCTAATGAAAAACTGTTTTTT CASSVGWANEKLFF
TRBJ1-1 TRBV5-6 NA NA TGTGCCAGCAGCTTGAAGGGACTCCCAAGGGCTGAAGCTTTCTTT CASSLKGLPRAEAFF
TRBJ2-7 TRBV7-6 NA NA TGTGCCAGCAGCTCCCTTGGGGGTTCGGCCGACGAGCAGTACTTC CASSSLGGSADEQYF